The source of this T cell receptor (beta chain) is a study of shared clonotypes between healthy human individuals. A remark on this clone: Its antigen is undetermined.

General observations from the study: Sequencing depth was predicted to influence how clonotypes are shared among donors.

Between the trimmed V and J ends, which lost 4 bases and 2 bases, there was a span of 13 bases. Looked up from germline, CDR1 is SGDLS and CDR2 is YYNGEE. This CDR3 is 14 amino acids long. Naive CD8 isolation took CD45RO-negative cells positively selected for CCR7 and excluded terminally differentiated effector memory CD45RA+ cells. Profiled with immunoSEQ multiplex PCR; TCRdb holds only in-frame clones, not every one. Altogether about 2.1 million clones are present, 90% to 95% being singletons, with the ten largest covering about 1.7%. This chain connects TRBV9 to TRBJ2-7, with D possibly called TRBD1 or TRBD2 (5 bases each). The sequence came from a man in his late teens or twenties in good health. Some clones in this sample may be carry-over from other donors' samples. Sequencing was carried out using naive CD8+ T cells from PBMCs. The CDR3 here is CASSPGANTYEQYF. In DNA, the CDR3 is TGTGCCAGCAGCCCCGGGGCCAATACCTACGAGCAGTACTTC.